The present TCR beta chain was sequenced within a study of shared clonotypes between healthy human individuals. Study outcomes and limitations: Estimated clonotype richness was generally higher in naive than memory subsets.

Details on this clone: The target antigen is unknown.

Assay: immunoSEQ multiplex PCR; the TCRdb copy retains only in-frame clones and omits some. The table lists about 600,000 clones, about 98% of them singletons. Naivety among CD8 cells was defined by CD45RO negativity and positive CCR7 selection, thereby excluding terminally differentiated effector memory CD45RA+ cells. Donors comprised healthy HIV-negative adults lacking recent acute infections or vaccinations. The V gene lost 4 bases and the J gene lost 4 bases, with 15 bases spanning the gap. The CDR3 consists of 14 residues. Germline V lookup: CDR1 SGHKS, CDR2 YYEKEE (reference sequence). The TCR was taken from a man aged 30 to 45 in good health. The chain links TRBV5-5 to TRBJ2-7; unclear D gene. Sequencing used naive CD8+ T cells sorted from blood. In nucleotides, the CDR3 is TGTGCCAGCAGCACCACGGACCGTATTTACGAGCAGTACTTC. Encoded protein: CASSTTDRIYEQYF.